A single TCR beta chain is shown here with its context. The sample is drawn from a study of blood T cell repertoires in COVID-19. Overall study context: COVID-19 samples from acute and convalescent phases originated in the United States, Italy and Spain. Sources were T cells, B-cell-depleted T cells, or PBMCs; the material itself was cDNA or gDNA.

Followed longitudinally, the Seattle patients had been enrolled during active infection. The authors' processing: Counts of nucleated cells, estimated from reference gene primer amplification, were obtained. Sequencing was performed with immunoSEQ multiplex PCR; in TCRdb, only in-frame clones are kept and a portion is missing. V and J calls and clone size follow that table, whereas D and trimming were derived from the DNA. The data contain around 100,000 clones, 74% of them seen just once; the ten biggest clones take up about 3.9%. Source material: peripheral blood. This clonotype was sampled from a man in his sixties or seventies with COVID-19, enrolled during active disease.

The CDR3 loop is CASSSDRGRETQYF. As DNA, the CDR3 is TGTGCCAGCAGCTCGGACAGGGGACGAGAGACCCAGTACTTC. This sequence joins TRBV7-2 and TRBJ2-5; 9 bases map to TRBD1. V lost 4 bases to trimming and J lost 4 bases; unmatched junction nucleotides: 4. The length of the CDR3 is 14 residues. Germline V CDR1 and CDR2: SGHTA, FQGNSA.